The T cell receptor beta chain described here comes from a study of T cell responses to AZD1222 COVID-19 vaccine. Sequenced by immunoSEQ multiplex PCR; TCRdb stores in-frame clones only, minus some. The profile shows 150,000 to 200,000 clones, approximately 92% of them singletons. Study-wide results and limits: Baseline antibody screening turned up just five to seven seropositive AZD1222 recipients. Donors skewed white British and female; clonal diversity was possibly underestimated. Targeting of unmutated variant regions was reportedly seen in nearly half of spike-specific TCRs.

Trimming removed 2 bases from V and 2 bases from J, with 12 bases in between. Germline values: CDR1 LNHNV, CDR2 YYDKDF (reference sequence). CDR3 length: 15 residues. Worth noting for this clone: Its specificity is not known.

The sample consisted of peripheral blood, taken on day 0 of AZD1222 vaccination. The chain links TRBV15 to TRBJ1-1; no firm D call. The sequence derives from an adult in good health. CDR3 DNA: TGTGCCACCAGCAGACCAGACACGTTAAACACTGAAGCTTTCTTT. Translated: CATSRPDTLNTEAFF.